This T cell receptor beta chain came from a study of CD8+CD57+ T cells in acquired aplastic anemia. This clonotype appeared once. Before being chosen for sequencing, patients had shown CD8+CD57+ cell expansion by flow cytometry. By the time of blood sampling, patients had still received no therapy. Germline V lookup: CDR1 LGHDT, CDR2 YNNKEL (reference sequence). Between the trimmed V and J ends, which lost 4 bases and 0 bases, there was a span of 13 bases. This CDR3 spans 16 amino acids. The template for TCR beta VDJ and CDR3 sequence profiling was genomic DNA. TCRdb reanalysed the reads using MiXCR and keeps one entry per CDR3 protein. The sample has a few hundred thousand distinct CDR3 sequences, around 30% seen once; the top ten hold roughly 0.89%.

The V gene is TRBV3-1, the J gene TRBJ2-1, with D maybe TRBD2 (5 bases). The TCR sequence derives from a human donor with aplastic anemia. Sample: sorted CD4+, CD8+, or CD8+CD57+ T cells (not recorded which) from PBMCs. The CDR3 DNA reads TGTGCCAGCAGCCGCGCCCGTGGGAGCTCCTACAATGAGCAGTTCTTC. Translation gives CASSRARGSSYNEQFF.